Listed below are T cell receptor beta chains from one sample, sequenced in a study of blood T cell repertoires in COVID-19. Sequencing used immunoSEQ multiplex PCR; TCRdb keeps in-frame clones, though not all of them. This table has roughly 220,000 clones, around 87% appearing once. The sequenced sample was PBMCs or T cells enriched from blood (not recorded which). Receptors were obtained from a young man who had been exposed to COVID-19. CDR3s leave out the opening cysteine and the closing phenylalanine or tryptophan. Fields, in order: V gene, D gene, J gene, CDR3 protein. The D gene is left open where the match is weak.

V: TRBV4-1
D: TRBD1
J: TRBJ2-5
CDR3: ASSQGDRGTGETQY

V: TRBV30
D: NA
J: TRBJ2-7
CDR3: AWSGGYEQY

V: TRBV2
D: TRBD1
J: TRBJ1-3
CDR3: ASSEDTGGLGNTIY

V: TRBV30
D: TRBD1
J: TRBJ2-2
CDR3: AWSDRDSRTGELF

V: TRBV27
D: TRBD1
J: TRBJ1-6
CDR3: ASSQGQVYNSPLH

V: TRBV5-1
D: NA
J: TRBJ2-2
CDR3: ASSLGGTGELF

V: TRBV6-2/TRBV6-3
D: NA
J: TRBJ1-5
CDR3: ASSYGGAVSNQPQH

V: TRBV4-2
D: NA
J: TRBJ1-1
CDR3: ASSRGGFREEAF

V: TRBV14
D: NA
J: TRBJ1-4
CDR3: ASSQFREKLF

V: TRBV4-2
D: TRBD2
J: TRBJ2-1
CDR3: ASSQEIRGGGQDEQF

V: TRBV15
D: TRBD2
J: TRBJ2-3
CDR3: ATSKIAGGRSDTQY

V: TRBV5-1
D: NA
J: TRBJ1-3
CDR3: ASSPNLNTIY

V: TRBV6-4
D: TRBD1
J: TRBJ1-6
CDR3: ASSARGRGGSPLH

V: TRBV25-1
D: NA
J: TRBJ2-1
CDR3: ASSDPGDHNEQF

V: TRBV5-4
D: NA
J: TRBJ2-1
CDR3: ASSLRSGIYNEQF

V: TRBV7-2
D: NA
J: TRBJ1-1
CDR3: ASSLPGRARTEAF

V: TRBV7-9
D: NA
J: TRBJ2-2
CDR3: ASSLGGNTGELF

V: TRBV2
D: TRBD1
J: TRBJ2-7
CDR3: ASRLPGGSYEQY

V: TRBV7-2
D: NA
J: TRBJ1-3
CDR3: ASSAALFSSGNTIY

V: TRBV2
D: TRBD1
J: TRBJ2-1
CDR3: ASAGTGDREQF

V: TRBV7-9
D: NA
J: TRBJ1-3
CDR3: ASSLTGPSGNTIY

V: TRBV5-8
D: TRBD1
J: TRBJ1-5
CDR3: ASSLDRDSYSNQPQH

V: TRBV29-1
D: NA
J: TRBJ1-2
CDR3: STGTRDTLGYT

V: TRBV6-5
D: NA
J: TRBJ2-7
CDR3: ASRVRVSYEQY

V: TRBV19
D: NA
J: TRBJ1-1
CDR3: ASTGGPRGTEAF

V: TRBV7-9
D: TRBD1
J: TRBJ1-1
CDR3: ASSLDDRGDTEAF

V: TRBV6-5
D: TRBD1
J: TRBJ1-6
CDR3: ASSYSGQGPPLH

V: TRBV11-2
D: TRBD1
J: TRBJ1-6
CDR3: ASSSGQGHSPLH

V: TRBV4-2
D: TRBD2
J: TRBJ2-7
CDR3: ASSQVISSGGYYEQY

V: TRBV9
D: NA
J: TRBJ1-6
CDR3: ASSVAGASPLH

V: TRBV29-1
D: NA
J: TRBJ2-3
CDR3: SVERDTDTQY

V: TRBV5-6
D: NA
J: TRBJ1-1
CDR3: ASSLQATEAF

V: TRBV15
D: TRBD1
J: TRBJ1-2
CDR3: ATSREGQGVHGYT

V: TRBV11-2
D: TRBD1
J: TRBJ1-2
CDR3: ASSLDPGTVYGYT

V: TRBV19
D: NA
J: TRBJ1-5
CDR3: ASGEGVGQPQH

V: TRBV9
D: NA
J: TRBJ1-5
CDR3: ASSVDGRRQPQH

V: TRBV3-1/TRBV3-2
D: TRBD2
J: TRBJ2-2
CDR3: ASSPIQTSGGTGELF

V: TRBV5-5
D: TRBD1
J: TRBJ2-7
CDR3: ASSDTGAQYEQY

V: TRBV27
D: TRBD1
J: TRBJ1-5
CDR3: ASSWDSYQPQH

V: TRBV29-1
D: TRBD1
J: TRBJ2-7
CDR3: SVEQGAGYEQY

V: TRBV24-1
D: NA
J: TRBJ2-1
CDR3: ATVSEQF

V: TRBV10-3
D: NA
J: TRBJ1-2
CDR3: AITAGMDGYT

V: TRBV21-1
D: NA
J: TRBJ2-7
CDR3: ASRMSEGAGS

V: TRBV27
D: TRBD1
J: TRBJ1-5
CDR3: ASGRQGSNQPQH

V: TRBV19
D: NA
J: TRBJ2-6
CDR3: ASSDPNRGANVLT

V: TRBV11-2
D: TRBD2
J: TRBJ2-7
CDR3: ASSLVSLAASSYEQY

V: TRBV27
D: NA
J: TRBJ1-2
CDR3: ASTWGRGGSYT

V: TRBV6-6
D: NA
J: TRBJ2-6
CDR3: ASSPLTPDSTGANVLT

V: TRBV4-1
D: NA
J: TRBJ2-4
CDR3: ASSQQGRTGDIQY

V: TRBV7-8
D: TRBD2
J: TRBJ2-2
CDR3: ASSATSGGYTGELF

V: TRBV10-1
D: TRBD2
J: TRBJ2-1
CDR3: ARGIAGNEQF

V: TRBV5-4
D: TRBD2
J: TRBJ2-3
CDR3: ASRSGTSANTDTQY

V: TRBV7-9
D: NA
J: TRBJ1-4
CDR3: ASSSWQGGEKLF

V: TRBV6-5
D: NA
J: TRBJ1-2
CDR3: ASSRLPENYGYT